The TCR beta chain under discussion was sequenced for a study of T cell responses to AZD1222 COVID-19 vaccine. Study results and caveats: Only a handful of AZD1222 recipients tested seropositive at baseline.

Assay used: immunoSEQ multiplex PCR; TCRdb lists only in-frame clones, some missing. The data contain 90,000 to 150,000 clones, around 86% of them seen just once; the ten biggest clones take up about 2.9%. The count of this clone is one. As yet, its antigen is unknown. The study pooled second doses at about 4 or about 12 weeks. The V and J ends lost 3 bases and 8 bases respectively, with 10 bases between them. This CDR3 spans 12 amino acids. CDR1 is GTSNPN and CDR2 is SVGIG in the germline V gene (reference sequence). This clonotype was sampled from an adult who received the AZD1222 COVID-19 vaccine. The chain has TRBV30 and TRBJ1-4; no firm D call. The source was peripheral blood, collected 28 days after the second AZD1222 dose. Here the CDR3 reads CAWRGTEEKLFF. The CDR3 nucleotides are TGTGCCTGGAGAGGCACGGAGGAAAAACTGTTTTTT.